A selection of T cell receptor beta chains follows, all from one sample in a study of metastatic and nonmetastatic thyroid tumors. With MiXCR, TCRdb called clones anew from the PCR reads. The data contain approximately 42,000 clones, roughly 24% of them singletons. The sequencing input was tumor tissue. Every receptor here comes from a female donor with papillary thyroid cancer or a benign thyroid nodule (not recorded which). Some clones in this sample may be carry-over from other donors' samples. The CDR3 runs from the conserved cysteine through the conserved F or W. D genes are given only for firm matches. Size is omitted from some rows. Given values are once, few, many or a class for expanded clones.

>TRBJ2-3|TRBV11-2|-|TRBD2
TGTGCCAGCAGCTTCCTTGGACTAGCGGTTGATACGCAGTATTTT
CASSFLGLAVDTQYF
>TRBJ1-2|TRBV4-3|many|TRBD1
TGCGCCAGCAGCCATCAAAAGGACAGGGGGCTAAGTGGCTACACCTTC
CASSHQKDRGLSGYTF
>TRBJ2-7|TRBV6-1|medium-sized|TRBD1
TGTGCCAGCAGTGAGGACCCCGGGACAGGGTTGGGGCAGTACTTC
CASSEDPGTGLGQYF
>TRBJ1-2|TRBV12-5|many|-
TGTGCTAGTGGTTTTCGGGTCCAAAGGGCGGTAGGACTCTATAGCTACACCTTC
CASGFRVQRAVGLYSYTF
>TRBJ2-1|TRBV13|many|TRBD2
TGTGCCAGCAGCTTTGGCGGGAGTTCCTACAATGAGCAGTTCTTC
CASSFGGSSYNEQFF
>TRBJ2-7|TRBV6-5|-|-
TGTGCCAGCAGTTTCGGGTCTCCCTCGGCCGGGCAGTACTTC
CASSFGSPSAGQYF
>TRBJ1-2|TRBV20-1|-|TRBD1
TGCAGTGCTAGCGGGACAGGGTACTTCCATGGCTACACCTTC
CSASGTGYFHGYTF
>TRBJ2-3|TRBV28|-|-
TGTGCCAGCAGGCTGGGGGTGGATACGCAGTATTTT
CASRLGVDTQYF
>TRBJ2-1|TRBV6-2/TRBV6-3|-|TRBD1
TGTGCCAGCAGGGGACAGGGGGCGAATCAATACAATGAGCAGTTCTTC
CASRGQGANQYNEQFF
>TRBJ2-7|TRBV12-3/TRBV12-4|-|-
TGTGCCAGCAGTCCCTTGATGGGGGGTACCTACGAGCAGTACTTC
CASSPLMGGTYEQYF
>TRBJ2-5|TRBV2|many|TRBD1
TGTGCCAGCAGGAGCGGATACAGGGGGCGGGAAGAGACCCAGTACTTC
CASRSGYRGREETQYF
>TRBJ1-1|TRBV6-2/TRBV6-3|few|-
TGTGCCAGCAGTTATCGATGGCAGGGAGCTTTCTTT
CASSYRWQGAFF
>TRBJ2-3|TRBV4-1|many|-
TGCGCCAGCAGCCAGATGCCGGGGGACGGGAGCGATACGCAGTATTTT
CASSQMPGDGSDTQYF
>TRBJ2-1|TRBV7-8|many|TRBD2
TGTGCCAGCAGCCCGCTATATCTAGCGGGGGCTGGAGGTGAGCAGTTCTTC
CASSPLYLAGAGGEQFF
>TRBJ2-2|TRBV6-1|many|-
TGTGCCAGCAGTTTTACAGCCACCGGGGAGCTGTTTTTT
CASSFTATGELFF
>TRBJ2-7|TRBV11-2|-|TRBD1
TGTGCCAGCAGCCGAACGGGACAGGGGGGCTACGAGCAGTACTTC
CASSRTGQGGYEQYF
>TRBJ1-1|TRBV2|-|-
TGTGCCAGCAGTCCCCGCATGGCAGCGAACACTGAAGCTTTCTTT
CASSPRMAANTEAFF
>TRBJ1-1|TRBV12-3/TRBV12-4|few|TRBD1
TGTGCCAGCAGTCCGCTGACAGGGAACACCGAAGCTTTCTTT
CASSPLTGNTEAFF
>TRBJ1-2|TRBV6-1|-|-
TGTGCCAGCGGGCGGACGGGGGTTAACGGGGGCTACACCTTC
CASGRTGVNGGYTF
>TRBJ1-3|TRBV3-1|-|TRBD1
TGTGCCAGCAGCCGAACTCAGGGGGCAGCTGGAAACACCATATATTTT
CASSRTQGAAGNTIYF
>TRBJ2-7|TRBV6-2/TRBV6-3|-|-
TGTGCCAGCTCGAGGACCGGCCCTAGCTGCAAGCAGTACTTC
CASSRTGPSCKQYF
>TRBJ2-7|TRBV6-5|-|-
TGTGCCAGCAGTTCAGGGACTCCTAGTATCTACGAGCAGTACTTC
CASSSGTPSIYEQYF
>TRBJ1-6|TRBV9|many|-
TGTGCCAGCAGCGCACAAAACAGGGCTCCCCTCCACTTT
CASSAQNRAPLHF
>TRBJ1-2|TRBV6-1|many|-
TGTGCCAGCAGAGACCAACAGGGTCGGGGCTATGGCTACACCTTC
CASRDQQGRGYGYTF
>TRBJ1-6|TRBV27|few|TRBD1
TGTGCCAGCAGTTTCGGGACAGATTCACCCCTCCACTTT
CASSFGTDSPLHF
>TRBJ2-7|TRBV25-1|-|-
TGTGCCAGCAGAACACTAAAAACCATACAGGGTGACCCAGACAGGTCCTACGAGCAGTACTTC
CASRTLKTIQGDPDRSYEQYF
>TRBJ2-7|TRBV27|-|TRBD2
TGTGCCAGCAGTTCCGGGACTAGCGGACTCTACGAGCAGTACTTC
CASSSGTSGLYEQYF
>TRBJ2-7|TRBV5-1|-|TRBD1
TGCGCCAGCAGCTTGGGGGACAGGAACTCCTACGAGCAGTACTTC
CASSLGDRNSYEQYF
>TRBJ2-3|TRBV18|-|-
TGTGCCAGCTCACCAGCCAGCGGCGCGGATACGCAGTATTTT
CASSPASGADTQYF
>TRBJ1-1|TRBV6-5|few|-
TGTGCCAGCAGTTACGGGGGGTCGAACACTGAAGCTTTCTTT
CASSYGGSNTEAFF
>TRBJ2-5|TRBV5-1|-|TRBD1
TGCGCCAGCAGCTCCGGACAGGGTGGAGAGACCCAGTACTTC
CASSSGQGGETQYF
>TRBJ1-2|TRBV2|medium-sized|-
TGTGCCAGCACCGCCGTGGGGGGCTATGGCTACACCTTC
CASTAVGGYGYTF
>TRBJ1-1|TRBV20-1|few|TRBD1
TGCAGTACGAGGACAGGGGGGGTTACTGAAGCTTTCTTT
CSTRTGGVTEAFF
>TRBJ1-2|TRBV29-1|many|TRBD1
TGCAGCGTTGGCGGGCAGGGGGCCCTGGGCTATGGCTACACCTTC
CSVGGQGALGYGYTF
>TRBJ2-3|TRBV28|few|-
TGTGCCAGCAGAGATACTAGTGGCGCAGATACGCAGTATTTT
CASRDTSGADTQYF
>TRBJ2-6|TRBV6-2/TRBV6-3|many|-
TGTGCCAGCAGTGCCCAGGGTGCTGGGGCCAACGTCCTGACTTTC
CASSAQGAGANVLTF
>TRBJ1-1|TRBV2|many|-
TGTGCCAGCAGGATAAGACGGGTGGACACTGAAGCTTTCTTT
CASRIRRVDTEAFF
>TRBJ2-2|TRBV11-2|many|-
TGTGCCAGCAGCTTAGGACCCAGCACCGGGGAGCTGTTTTTT
CASSLGPSTGELFF
>TRBJ1-3|TRBV28|many|TRBD1
TGTGCCAGCAGTGGGGACAGGTGGAAGAGCTCTGGAAACACCATATATTTT
CASSGDRWKSSGNTIYF
>TRBJ2-1|TRBV6-7|-|TRBD1
TGTGCCAGCAGTTACGGGACAGGGGGCTACAATGAGCAGTTCTTC
CASSYGTGGYNEQFF
>TRBJ2-2|TRBV6-2/TRBV6-3|-|TRBD2
TGTGCCAGCATCCCGGGACTAGCGGATAACACCTGGGAGCTTTTTTTT
CASIPGLADNTWELFF